What follows are 17 T cell receptor beta chains derived from one specimen sequenced in a study of cytomegalovirus exposure and HLA in healthy donors. Researchers ran the PCR with 60 Vbeta and 13 Jbeta primers. Some clones are missing from TCRdb's copy, which holds only in-frame ones; the method was immunoSEQ multiplex PCR. In the table there are tens of thousands of clones, around 70% of which are singletons. The sample comprised PBMCs. Receptors were obtained from a woman aged 25-40 years in good health and CMV-seronegative.

V and J are TRBV7-9 and TRBJ1-1, with D uncertain. Germline lookup yields CDR1 SEHNR and CDR2 FQNEAQ (reference sequence). The V and J ends lost 2 bases and 5 bases respectively, with 3 bases between them. This CDR3 spans 11 amino acids. The CDR3 sequence is CASSLQTEAFF. CDR3 coding DNA: TGTGCCAGCAGCTTACAAACTGAAGCTTTCTTT.

V and J are TRBV2 and TRBJ1-1; perhaps TRBD1 as D (6 bases). V lost 7 bases to trimming and J lost 3 bases, with 6 bases between them. Germline V gene data show CDR1 as SNHLY and CDR2 as FYNNEI. This CDR3 region has 11 residues. CDR3 sequence (DNA): TGTGCCAGCAACAGGGACACTGAAGCTTTCTTT. It encodes CASNRDTEAFF.

This rearrangement joins TRBV2 to TRBJ2-7, with 9 bases aligning to TRBD1. Germline trimming cut 5 bases from V and 4 bases from J; bases unmatched to any gene: 9. The germline CDR1 and CDR2 sequences are SNHLY and FYNNEI. This CDR3 is 15 amino acids long. The CDR3 nucleotides read TGTGCCAGCAGTCCCTGGGACAGGGTATCGTACGAGCAGTACTTC. The encoded protein is CASSPWDRVSYEQYF.

The V gene is TRBV30, the J gene TRBJ2-1; 9 nucleotides align to TRBD2. The germline gives CDR1 GTSNPN, CDR2 SVGIG (reference sequence). The ends lost 2 bases at V and 6 bases at J; junction bases unmatched: 8. The CDR3 has 15 amino acids. CDR3 coding DNA: TGTGCCTGGAGTTTAGCGGGAGTAGGCCCCAATGAGCAGTTCTTC. Translated, it gives CAWSLAGVGPNEQFF.

On this clone itself: This sample also contains other DNA sequences that code for the same CDR3. The gene calls are TRBV28 and TRBJ2-2, with TRBD1 matching over 9 bases. The CDR3 length is 15 residues. With 5 bases clipped from V and 6 bases from J, the junction kept 7 bases outside the gene matches. CDR1 is MDHEN, CDR2 SYDVKM, per germline. DNA for the CDR3: TGTGCCAGCAGTCCTCCGGGACAGGGCGCCGGGGAGCTGTTTTTT. Its translation is CASSPPGQGAGELFF.

The chain couples TRBV30 to TRBJ1-6, with D unclear. V lost 2 bases, J lost 8 bases, and 10 bases lay in between. The CDR3 consists of 13 residues. The V gene's germline CDR1 is GTSNPN and CDR2 SVGIG (reference sequence). The CDR3 coding sequence is TGTGCCTGGAGTAGTTTGGCGGATTCACCCCTCCACTTT. Protein: CAWSSLADSPLHF.

V and J are TRBV7-9 and TRBJ2-3; possibly TRBD1 for D (7 bases). The germline CDR1 and CDR2 sequences are SEHNR and FQNEAQ (reference sequence). Trimming removed 1 base at V and 3 bases at J, with 14 bases between. This CDR3 is 16 amino acids long. The CDR3, as DNA: TGTGCCAGCAGCTTAGTCTGGGACAGCGGGACAGATACGCAGTATTTT. Translated: CASSLVWDSGTDTQYF.

CDR3 sequence (DNA): TGTGCCTGGAGTTTGCAGGCTCAGCAGTACTTC. It codes for CAWSLQAQQYF. The rearrangement joins TRBV30 to TRBJ2-7; D is unresolved. The germline gives CDR1 GTSNPN, CDR2 SVGIG (reference sequence). The CDR3 length is 11 residues. Trimming removed 2 bases at V and 8 bases at J, with 10 bases between.

This clone was picked up one time. The CDR3 DNA is TGTGCCAGCAGTTCGGGACAGGACAACACTGAAGCTTTCTTT. Protein sequence: CASSSGQDNTEAFF. The V gene is TRBV28, the J gene TRBJ1-1; TRBD1 matches at 8 bases. Germline values: CDR1 MDHEN, CDR2 SYDVKM. The CDR3 covers 14 residues. V trimming: 4 bases; J trimming: 2 bases; junction bases outside the gene matches: 3.

This clone turned up a few times. The V call is TRBV19, the J call TRBJ1-6, with 7 bases matching TRBD1. CDR3 size: 13 residues. Germline CDR1 is LNHDA and CDR2 is SQIVND (reference sequence). V shed 5 bases, J shed 9 bases, and the junction held 4 bases outside the gene matches. The CDR3 loop reads CASSVDRVSPLHF. CDR3 in DNA: TGTGCCAGTAGTGTCGACAGGGTTTCACCCCTCCACTTT.

The chain uses TRBV6-5 and TRBJ2-5, with TRBD2 matching 14 bases. This CDR3 has 16 residues. Trimming took 4 bases from V and 5 from J; bases not matched to a gene: 6. In germline, CDR1 is MNHEY, CDR2 SVGAGI. The CDR3 nucleotides read TGTGCCAGCAGTTCCGGGACTAGCGGGAGTATTGAGACCCAGTACTTC. Translating it yields CASSSGTSGSIETQYF.

J is TRBJ2-7 and V is TRBV5-1; D unresolved. This CDR3 is 13 amino acids long. Germline V lookup: CDR1 SGHRS, CDR2 YFSETQ. Trimming stripped 5 bases from V and 2 bases from J, with 11 bases between. Here the CDR3 DNA reads TGCGCCAGCAGATACGGAGAGGCCTACGAGCAGTACTTC. Its protein product is CASRYGEAYEQYF.

In this sample, this clone turned up a few times. CDR3 protein: CASTLGVGYSPLHF. As DNA, the CDR3 is TGTGCCAGCACCCTCGGGGTCGGGTATTCACCCCTCCACTTT. The chain couples TRBV6-5 to TRBJ1-6; D is uncertain. Trimming left V 7 bases short and J 8 bases short, with 15 bases between. Germline values: CDR1 MNHEY, CDR2 SVGAGI. The CDR3 is made up of 14 amino acids.

The chain recombines TRBV29-1 with TRBJ1-1; TRBD1 aligns across 7 bases. The CDR3 loop spans 13 amino acids. The ends lost 5 bases at V and 2 bases at J; junction bases unmatched: 5. The germline gives CDR1 SQVTM, CDR2 ANQGSEA. CDR3 in amino acids: CSVLGQANTEAFF. CDR3 nucleotide sequence: TGCAGCGTTCTTGGACAGGCTAACACTGAAGCTTTCTTT.

The chain has TRBV5-1 and TRBJ1-2, with 7 bases lining up with TRBD1. The CDR3 covers 14 residues. Unmatched junction bases numbered 11, after V lost 4 bases and J lost 8 bases. Germline lookup yields CDR1 SGHRS and CDR2 YFSETQ. The CDR3 nucleotides read TGCGCCAGCAGCCTAGGACAGGCGGGGGGCGGCTACACCTTC. Translated: CASSLGQAGGGYTF.

The chain joins TRBV6-5 to TRBJ1-1; D gene uncertain. CDR1 and CDR2 (germline): MNHEY, SVGAGI. Between the trimmed V and J ends, which lost 2 bases and 0 bases, there was a span of 4 bases. The CDR3 sequence is 13 residues long. The CDR3 DNA reads TGTGCCAGCAGTTACAGCGTGAACACTGAAGCTTTCTTT. Protein product: CASSYSVNTEAFF.

The chain uses TRBV5-4 and TRBJ1-5; 7 bases fit TRBD1. Trimming took 0 bases from V and 5 from J; bases not matched to a gene: 5. Per germline, CDR1 SGHNT and CDR2 YYREEE (reference sequence). This CDR3 spans 15 amino acids. The CDR3 sequence is CASSLDGQADQPQHF. As DNA, the CDR3 is TGTGCCAGCAGCTTGGACGGACAGGCTGATCAGCCCCAGCATTTT.